The T cell receptor beta chain described here comes from a study of STAT5B mutations in CD4+ large granular lymphocyte leukemia. Libraries were prepared by immunoSEQ multiplex PCR; TCRdb keeps only in-frame clonotypes and omits some of them. The table shows tens of thousands of clones, with approximately 80% occurring only once. Notes on this clone: Its antigen is not known.

V lost 4 bases, J lost 1 base, and 7 bases lay in between. CDR1 MGHRA and CDR2 YSYEKL come from the germline V gene. This CDR3 is built from 13 residues. Notes on the study in general: The CD4+ versus CD8+ T-LGLL clonality difference may reflect limited sample size.

The sample consisted of CD4+ T cells from blood buffy coats. The rearrangement links TRBV4-1 to TRBJ2-5; D call uncertain. The TCR sequence derives from a human donor in good health. The CDR3 spells CASSRRVQETQYF. The CDR3 DNA is TGCGCCAGCAGCCGAAGAGTCCAAGAGACCCAGTACTTC.